These T cell receptor beta chains were read from a single sample in a study of cytomegalovirus exposure and HLA in healthy donors. TCRdb's table, derived via immunoSEQ multiplex PCR, lists solely in-frame clones and lacks some. The record lists some 150,000 clones, of which the ten most abundant hold about 2.2%. Specimen: PBMCs. These TCRs come from a woman between 18 and 29 years old in good health and CMV-seronegative. CDR3s include the opening cysteine and the closing phenylalanine or tryptophan. A D gene is named only where the DNA matches it firmly.

14	TRBV5-1	NA	TRBJ2-1	CASSLLAGHNEQFF	TGCGCCAGCAGCTTATTGGCGGGCCACAATGAGCAGTTCTTC
15	TRBV29-1	TRBD2	TRBJ2-1	CSVEAGTRAATEQFF	TGCAGCGTTGAAGCAGGGACTAGAGCGGCCACTGAGCAGTTCTTC
16	TRBV4-3	NA	TRBJ1-2	CASSSAKNYRSYGYTF	TGCGCCAGCAGCTCAGCGAAGAACTACAGGTCCTATGGCTACACCTTC
14	TRBV19	NA	TRBJ2-7	CASSSQAEYYEQYF	TGTGCCAGTAGTTCCCAAGCGGAATACTACGAGCAGTACTTC
14	TRBV27	NA	TRBJ1-2	CASSLDLKGYGYTF	TGTGCCAGCAGTCTAGACCTAAAAGGCTATGGCTACACCTTC
15	TRBV19	TRBD1	TRBJ2-5	CASSIFHGTGETQYF	TGTGCCAGTAGTATATTTCATGGGACAGGTGAGACCCAGTACTTC
13	TRBV30	NA	TRBJ2-3	CASEGYLTDTQYF	TGTGCCTCAGAGGGCTACCTCACAGATACGCAGTATTTT
19	TRBV4-1	TRBD2	TRBJ2-2	CASSLFLGLAGGFGGELFF	TGCGCCAGCAGCCTTTTTTTGGGACTAGCGGGAGGTTTCGGCGGGGAGCTGTTTTTT
12	TRBV7-6	NA	TRBJ2-5	CASSLGSETQYF	TGTGCCAGCAGCTTAGGTAGCGAGACCCAGTACTTC
16	TRBV11-3	TRBD1	TRBJ1-6	CASSPSRTGYNSPLHF	TGTGCCAGCAGCCCATCGCGGACAGGGTATAATTCACCCCTCCACTTT
16	TRBV7-2	TRBD1	TRBJ1-6	CASSRNSGGLNSPLHF	TGTGCCAGCAGCCGTAATTCAGGGGGCCTTAATTCACCCCTCCACTTT
13	TRBV5-1	TRBD1	TRBJ1-2	CASSPGTGGHYTF	TGCGCCAGCAGCCCCGGGACAGGGGGGCACTACACCTTC
15	TRBV19	NA	TRBJ1-1	CASRVFTGSNTEAFF	TGTGCCAGTAGAGTTTTCACAGGGTCGAACACTGAAGCTTTCTTT
18	TRBV25-1	TRBD2	TRBJ2-1	CASSEYGSGSGSYNEQFF	TGTGCCAGCAGTGAATATGGTAGCGGGAGCGGCTCCTACAATGAGCAGTTCTTC
17	TRBV19	TRBD2	TRBJ2-3	CASSMTSSGSGSDTQYF	TGTGCCAGTAGCATGACCTCTAGCGGGAGTGGGTCAGATACGCAGTATTTT
16	TRBV18	NA	TRBJ1-1	CASSLELQGLNTEAFF	TGTGCCAGCTCTCTCGAACTACAGGGTTTGAACACTGAAGCTTTCTTT
11	TRBV19	NA	TRBJ2-3	CASSTQGTQYF	TGTGCCAGTAGTACGCAGGGGACGCAGTATTTT
16	TRBV10-3	NA	TRBJ1-3	CAISESEASSGNTIYF	TGTGCCATCAGTGAGTCGGAGGCGAGCTCTGGAAACACCATATATTTT
15	TRBV11-2	NA	TRBJ2-1	CASSTYRDSYNEQFF	TGTGCCAGCAGCACTTATCGGGATTCCTACAATGAGCAGTTCTTC
17	TRBV11-2	NA	TRBJ2-3	CASRRDRIRGSADTQYF	TGTGCCAGCAGACGCGATCGAATAAGGGGGAGCGCAGATACGCAGTATTTT
14	TRBV19	NA	TRBJ1-1	CASTLDRSNTEAFF	TGTGCCAGTACCCTGGACAGATCGAACACTGAAGCTTTCTTT
16	TRBV10-3	NA	TRBJ1-2	CAISEPENQGNYGYTF	TGTGCCATCAGTGAGCCGGAGAACCAGGGGAACTATGGCTACACCTTC
15	TRBV11-3	TRBD1	TRBJ2-5	CASSQGAAYQETQYF	TGTGCCAGCAGCCAGGGGGCGGCGTACCAAGAGACCCAGTACTTC
15	TRBV5-6	TRBD1	TRBJ2-2	CASSSGQDATGELFF	TGTGCCAGCAGCTCCGGACAGGATGCCACCGGGGAGCTGTTTTTT
13	TRBV6-5	TRBD1	TRBJ1-2	CATRDRGTDGYTF	TGTGCCACCCGGGACAGGGGAACAGATGGCTACACCTTC
13	TRBV27	TRBD1	TRBJ1-1	CASSQGQGREAFF	TGTGCCAGCAGTCAAGGACAGGGCCGAGAGGCTTTCTTT
15	TRBV2	TRBD2	TRBJ2-3	CAGSRSSGSTDTQYF	TGTGCCGGGTCCCGGTCTAGCGGGAGCACAGATACGCAGTATTTT
15	TRBV19	NA	TRBJ1-3	CASSRDFPSGNTIYF	TGTGCCAGTAGTCGGGACTTTCCGTCTGGAAACACCATATATTTT
15	TRBV6-5	TRBD1	TRBJ1-2	CASSYSRTGDYGYTF	TGTGCCAGCAGTTATTCACGGACAGGGGACTATGGCTACACCTTC
13	TRBV5-1	NA	TRBJ1-1	CASSFTADTEAFF	TGCGCCAGCAGCTTTACAGCTGACACTGAAGCTTTCTTT
14	TRBV19	TRBD1	TRBJ2-1	CASSIDDRVYEQFF	TGTGCCAGTAGTATAGATGACAGGGTCTATGAGCAGTTCTTC
15	TRBV9	TRBD2	TRBJ2-3	CASSIAGLATDTQYF	TGTGCCAGCAGCATCGCGGGACTAGCCACAGATACGCAGTATTTT
15	TRBV4-1	TRBD1	TRBJ2-7	CASSDGQGASGTQYF	TGCGCCAGCAGCGACGGACAGGGGGCAAGTGGGACGCAGTACTTC
12	TRBV9	NA	TRBJ2-1	CASSVSGNEQFF	TGTGCCAGCAGCGTATCGGGTAATGAGCAGTTCTTC
14	TRBV5-4	TRBD2	TRBJ2-7	CASSPRVAGGEQYF	TGTGCCAGCAGCCCCCGGGTCGCGGGAGGCGAGCAGTACTTC
15	TRBV19	NA	TRBJ2-1	CATTRTGSSYNEQFF	TGTGCCACCACAAGGACGGGGAGCTCCTACAATGAGCAGTTCTTC
16	TRBV5-5	TRBD2	TRBJ2-3	CASSLLGGSLPDTQYF	TGTGCCAGCAGTCTCTTGGGGGGGAGCTTACCAGATACGCAGTATTTT
15	TRBV27	TRBD1	TRBJ2-3	CASSWGQRGVDTQYF	TGTGCCAGCAGTTGGGGACAGAGGGGAGTAGATACGCAGTATTTT
14	TRBV6-6	TRBD1	TRBJ1-1	CASRKTGRNTEAFF	TGTGCCAGCAGGAAGACAGGGAGGAACACTGAAGCTTTCTTT
13	TRBV19	NA	TRBJ1-3	CASRQVAGNTIYF	TGTGCCAGTAGACAGGTTGCAGGAAACACCATATATTTT
14	TRBV14	NA	TRBJ2-1	CASSPQVSYNEQFF	TGTGCCAGCAGCCCACAGGTATCCTACAATGAGCAGTTCTTC
14	TRBV25-1	TRBD2	TRBJ2-5	CASSPREGTETQYF	TGTGCCAGCAGCCCCCGGGAGGGAACAGAGACCCAGTACTTC
14	TRBV9	NA	TRBJ2-7	CASSVGGEGYEQYF	TGTGCCAGCAGCGTAGGGGGGGAAGGGTACGAGCAGTACTTC
15	TRBV5-1	TRBD2	TRBJ2-1	CASSSTSGSPNEQFF	TGCGCCAGCAGCTCCACTAGCGGGAGCCCCAATGAGCAGTTCTTC
15	TRBV29-1	NA	TRBJ1-1	CSVCVWRASGAEAFF	TGCAGCGTTTGCGTGTGGAGAGCTTCGGGGGCTGAAGCTTTCTTT
18	TRBV29-1	TRBD2	TRBJ2-1	CSVEGVTSGTLPYNEQFF	TGCAGCGTTGAAGGTGTGACTAGCGGGACTCTCCCTTACAATGAGCAGTTCTTC
13	TRBV9	TRBD2	TRBJ2-7	CASSVSGSYEQYF	TGTGCCAGCAGCGTTAGCGGGAGCTACGAGCAGTACTTC
16	TRBV7-3	TRBD1	TRBJ2-5	CASSLWAGGAMETQYF	TGTGCCAGCAGCTTATGGGCAGGGGGCGCGATGGAGACCCAGTACTTC
18	TRBV11-2	TRBD2	TRBJ2-7	CASSLDLVGTSGFYEQYF	TGTGCCAGCAGCTTAGATCTGGTCGGGACTAGCGGCTTCTACGAGCAGTACTTC
17	TRBV4-1	NA	TRBJ1-1	CASSQDATRGRHTEAFF	TGCGCCAGCAGCCAAGATGCCACCAGGGGTAGGCACACTGAAGCTTTCTTT
14	TRBV14	NA	TRBJ1-1	CASSQEGGNTEAFF	TGTGCCAGCAGCCAAGAGGGGGGGAACACTGAAGCTTTCTTT
17	TRBV15	TRBD1	TRBJ2-3	CATSRHQGAGGTDTQYF	TGTGCCACCAGCAGACATCAGGGGGCAGGGGGCACAGATACGCAGTATTTT
13	TRBV10-3	TRBD1	TRBJ1-2	CAISESGGNGYTF	TGTGCCATCAGTGAGTCAGGGGGCAATGGCTACACCTTC
14	TRBV4-1	NA	TRBJ1-4	CASSQGVDAEKLFF	TGCGCCAGCAGCCAAGGTGTAGATGCGGAAAAACTGTTTTTT
17	TRBV2	TRBD2	TRBJ2-1	CASRINLGLAGGNEQFF	TGTGCCAGCAGAATAAATCTTGGACTAGCGGGGGGGAATGAGCAGTTCTTC